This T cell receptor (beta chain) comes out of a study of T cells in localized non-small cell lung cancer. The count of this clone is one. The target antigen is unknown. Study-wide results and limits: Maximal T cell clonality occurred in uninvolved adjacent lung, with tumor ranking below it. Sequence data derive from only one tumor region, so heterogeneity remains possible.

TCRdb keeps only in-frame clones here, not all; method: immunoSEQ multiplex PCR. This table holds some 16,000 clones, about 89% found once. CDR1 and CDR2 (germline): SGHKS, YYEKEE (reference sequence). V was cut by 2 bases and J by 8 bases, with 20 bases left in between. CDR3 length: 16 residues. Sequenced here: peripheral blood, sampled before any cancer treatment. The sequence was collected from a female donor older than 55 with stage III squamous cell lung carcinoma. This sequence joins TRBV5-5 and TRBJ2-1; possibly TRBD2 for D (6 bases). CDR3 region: CASSFLRDPRRDEQFF. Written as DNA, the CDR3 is TGTGCCAGCAGCTTTTTGCGGGACCCTCGGAGGGATGAGCAGTTCTTC.